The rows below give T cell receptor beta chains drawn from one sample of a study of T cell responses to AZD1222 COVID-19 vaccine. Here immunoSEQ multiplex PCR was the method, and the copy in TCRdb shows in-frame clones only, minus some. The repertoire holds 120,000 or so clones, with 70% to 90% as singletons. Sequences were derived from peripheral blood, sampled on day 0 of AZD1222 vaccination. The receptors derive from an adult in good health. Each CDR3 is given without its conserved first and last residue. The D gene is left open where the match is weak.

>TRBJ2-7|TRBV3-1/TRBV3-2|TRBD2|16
ASSPTRGRGLPSYEQY
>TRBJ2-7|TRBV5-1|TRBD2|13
ASSFSLAGAHEQY
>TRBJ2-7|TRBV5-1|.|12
ASSFFRQSYEQY
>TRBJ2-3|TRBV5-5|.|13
ASSLASVPTDTQY
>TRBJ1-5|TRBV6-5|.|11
ASNQGPGQPQH
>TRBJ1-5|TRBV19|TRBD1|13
ASSIGQGAGQPQH
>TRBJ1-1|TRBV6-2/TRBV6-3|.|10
ASSAAGTEAF
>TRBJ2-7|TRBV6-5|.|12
ASSYSGVIYEQY
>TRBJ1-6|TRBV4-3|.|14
ASSQGWGDGNSPLH
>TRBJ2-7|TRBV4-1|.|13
ASSQDQGTLYEQY
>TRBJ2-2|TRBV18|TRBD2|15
ASSPSREAGVAGELF
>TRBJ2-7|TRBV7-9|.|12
ASSWTEGSYEQY